What follows describes a single T cell receptor beta chain. Original data processing: Reference gene primer amplification gave estimated nucleated cell counts. Profiled with immunoSEQ multiplex PCR; TCRdb holds only in-frame clones, not every one. The V and J calls and clone size are taken from that table; D and trimming were inferred from the DNA. This sample has 70,000 or so clones; approximately 90% occur once, and the top ten carry roughly 1.4%. This CDR3 comprises 14 residues. Germline V CDR1 and CDR2: SGHRS, YFSETQ. V dropped 4 bases and J dropped 2; count of bases not matched to a gene: 4. These data originate in a study of blood T cell repertoires in COVID-19. Study-level information: Italy, Spain and the United States were the sources of the convalescent and acute COVID-19 samples. Sources were T cells, B-cell-depleted T cells, or PBMCs; the material itself was cDNA or gDNA.

V gene TRBV5-1 combines with J gene TRBJ1-1, with 8 nucleotides matching TRBD1. Sequenced input: peripheral blood. The sequence was collected from a human donor in a cohort sampled during active COVID-19. The CDR3 protein is CASSPDRDNTEAFF. The CDR3 DNA is TGCGCCAGCAGCCCGGACAGGGATAACACTGAAGCTTTCTTT.